These 7 T cell receptor beta chains were sequenced from one sample in a study of shared clonotypes between healthy human individuals. Profiled with immunoSEQ multiplex PCR; TCRdb holds only in-frame clones, not every one. Seen here are 980,000 or so clones, 70% to 85% observed once, and the top ten hold approximately 1.5%. Sequencing was performed on memory CD4+ T cells sorted from blood. The subset was: CD45RA-negative fraction. The receptor set was obtained from a man between 18 and 35 years old in good health.

The V call is TRBV11-2, the J call TRBJ2-5; tentative D call: TRBD2 (6 bases). Germline V CDR1 and CDR2: SGHAT, FQNNGV. Trimming removed 3 bases at V and 5 bases at J, with 10 bases between. There are 13 residues in the CDR3. CDR3 nucleotide sequence: TGTGCCAGCAGCTTTGCAGGGACTGAGACCCAGTACTTC. It translates to CASSFAGTETQYF.

Details on this clone: This likely reflects a read error, since a far larger clone is one base away. The sample has other DNA sequences that encode this CDR3 too. J is TRBJ2-7 and V is TRBV5-1; D remains unclear. The CDR3 runs to 11 residues. The V end was cut by 4 bases, the J end by 1 base, with 3 bases between. Germline CDR1 is SGHRS and CDR2 is YFSETQ. CDR3 residues: CASSASYEQYF. The CDR3 DNA is TGCGCCAGCAGCGCGTCCTACGAGCAGTACTTC.

This chain connects TRBV6-5 to TRBJ2-1; D ambiguous. The CDR3 is 14 amino acids. Trimming removed 7 bases at V and 8 bases at J, with 18 bases between. Germline values: CDR1 MNHEY, CDR2 SVGAGI. The CDR3 protein is CASNPRPRGDEQFF. CDR3 coding DNA: TGTGCCAGCAACCCAAGGCCGCGTGGGGATGAGCAGTTCTTC.

The chain has TRBV5-1 and TRBJ2-2; 7 bases fit TRBD1. V lost 8 bases to trimming and J lost 4 bases; unmatched junction nucleotides: 5. The CDR3 covers 13 residues. The germline V gene has CDR1 SGHRS and CDR2 YFSETQ. This CDR3 is CASFGTVTGELFF. The DNA for the CDR3 is TGCGCCAGTTTCGGGACAGTCACCGGGGAGCTGTTTTTT.

The chain recombines TRBV28 with TRBJ2-3, with 7 bases aligning to TRBD2. This CDR3 is 15 amino acids long. In germline, CDR1 is MDHEN, CDR2 SYDVKM. J was trimmed by 0 bases and V by 3 bases; bases with no gene match: 3. The CDR3 DNA is TGTGCCAGCAGTTTTGAGCGGGGAAGCACAGATACGCAGTATTTT. Protein product: CASSFERGSTDTQYF.

Concerning this clone itself: A read error is the likely source, as a far larger clone sits one nucleotide away. Different DNA sequences within this sample yield the same CDR3. This sequence joins TRBV7-2 and TRBJ1-2; weak D call: TRBD1 (6 bases). Between the trimmed V and J ends, which lost 3 bases and 11 bases, there was a span of 13 bases. This CDR3 is 12 amino acids long. Germline CDR1 and CDR2: SGHTA and FQGNSA. The DNA of the CDR3 is TGTGCCAGCAGCTTGGATGCAGGGGCATACACCTTC. Translated: CASSLDAGAYTF.

The V gene is TRBV4-1, the J gene TRBJ2-1; a possible D gene is TRBD1 (5 bases). Trimming cost V 0 bases and J 2 bases, with 17 bases left between them. The CDR3 is 18 residues long. Germline V gene lookup returns CDR1 MGHRA and CDR2 YSYEKL. The CDR3 DNA reads TGCGCCAGCAGCCAAGATAGACTGGACAAGAAGGCCTACAATGAGCAGTTCTTC. Protein sequence: CASSQDRLDKKAYNEQFF.